In this sample, the clone carrying this T cell receptor (beta chain) turned up a few times. Each CDR3 protein is one row after TCRdb ran MiXCR on the RT-PCR reads. There are almost 700,000 distinct CDR3 sequences in the sample; 13% to 15% occur only once, and 3.6% lies in the top ten. J gave up 8 bases and V 0 bases, and 4 bases lay outside the gene matches. The CDR3 is 14 residues long. Germline lookup yields CDR1 MNHEY and CDR2 SVGAGI. The V gene is TRBV6-5, the J gene TRBJ2-1; 7 nucleotides line up with TRBD1. This TCR derives from a female donor in good health, serving as a healthy control. Sample: memory CD4+ T cells from blood. The CDR3 spells CASSYSRGRDEQFF. CDR3 DNA: TGTGCCAGCAGTTACTCGAGGGGGCGGGATGAGCAGTTCTTC.